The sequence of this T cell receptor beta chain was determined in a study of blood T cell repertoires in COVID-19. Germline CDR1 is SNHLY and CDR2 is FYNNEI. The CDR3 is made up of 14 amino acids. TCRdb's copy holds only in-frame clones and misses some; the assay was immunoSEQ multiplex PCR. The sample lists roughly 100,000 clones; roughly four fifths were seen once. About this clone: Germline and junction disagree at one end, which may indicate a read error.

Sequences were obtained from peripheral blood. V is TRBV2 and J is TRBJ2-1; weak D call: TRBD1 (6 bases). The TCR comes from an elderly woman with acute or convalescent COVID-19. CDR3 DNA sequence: TGTGCCACCTTGACGGGACACAGCTACGATGAGCAGTTCTTC. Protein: CATLTGHSYDEQFF. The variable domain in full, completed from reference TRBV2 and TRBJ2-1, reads EPEVTQTPSHQVTQMGQEVILRCVPISNHLYFYWYRQILGQKVEFLVSFYNNEISEKSEIFDDQFSVERPDGSNFTLKIRSTKLEDSAMYFCATLTGHSYDEQFFGPGTRLTVL.